One and the same sample provided the 21 T cell receptor beta chains below, sequenced in a study of CD8+CD57+ T cells in acquired aplastic anemia. CDR3 and TCR beta VDJ profiling relied on a genomic DNA template. TCRdb passed the reads through MiXCR, listing each CDR3 protein once. This sample has some 120,000 distinct CDR3 sequences, with over 30% found just once. Patients who underwent sequencing had shown CD8+CD57+ cell expansion by flow cytometry. The specimen sequenced was sorted CD4+, CD8+, or CD8+CD57+ T cells (not recorded which) from PBMCs. These receptors were collected from a human donor with aplastic anemia.

This chain uses TRBV29-1 with TRBJ1-5, with D perhaps TRBD1 (6 bases). The CDR3 runs 14 residues. Per the germline V gene, CDR1 is SQVTM and CDR2 is ANQGSEA. Trimming removed 7 bases from V and 6 bases from J, with 19 bases in between. In nucleotides, the CDR3 is TGCAGCGCCGGACAGATGATTGAGCTTCAGCCCCAGCATTTT. It encodes CSAGQMIELQPQHF.

About this clonotype: This may arise from a read error, as a much more abundant clone is one base away. The chain is built from TRBV10-3 and TRBJ2-2; D might be TRBD2 (6 bases). The CDR3 has 16 amino acids. Germline CDR1 ENHRY, CDR2 SYGVKD. V lost 10 bases to trimming and J lost 0 bases, with 18 bases between them. The CDR3 here is CASSYPGLTNTGELFF. The DNA for the CDR3 is TGTGCCAGCAGCTACCCGGGACTGACGAACACCGGGGAGCTGTTTTTT.

This clonotype showed up just a few times. This chain uses TRBV28 with TRBJ1-5; 8 bases match TRBD1. This CDR3 is 15 amino acids long. V dropped 7 bases and J dropped 0; count of bases not matched to a gene: 5. The germline V gene encodes CDR1 MDHEN and CDR2 SYDVKM. CDR3 sequence (DNA): TGTGCCAGCATCCAGGGGGCTTATAGCAATCAGCCCCAGCATTTT. Its translation: CASIQGAYSNQPQHF. The full variable domain, its missing parts supplied by reference TRBV28 and TRBJ1-5, is DVKVTQSSRYLVKRTGEKVFLECVQDMDHENMFWYRQDPGLGLRLIYFSYDVKMKEKGDIPEGYSVSREKKERFSLILESASTNQTSMYLCASIQGAYSNQPQHFGDGTRLSIL.

Worth noting for this clonotype: A much bigger clone sits one base away, suggesting this may be a read error. The rearrangement uses TRBV7-9 and TRBJ1-1; D is unclear. CDR3 size: 12 residues. The germline gives CDR1 SEHNR, CDR2 FQNEAQ (reference sequence). The CDR3 DNA reads TGTGCCAGCAGCTTTATGAACGCTGAAGCTTTCTTT. Encoded protein: CASSFMNAEAFF.

This clonotype showed up many times. The chain is built from TRBV4-1 and TRBJ2-7, with 7 bases that match TRBD2. Germline V CDR1 and CDR2: MGHRA, YSYEKL. Trimming at V came to 8 bases and at J to 2 bases, leaving 6 bases not matched to a gene. This CDR3 has 13 residues. DNA of the CDR3: TGCGCCAGCGGACTAGATTCGACCTACGAGCAGTACTTC. Translated: CASGLDSTYEQYF.

This clonotype came up many times. The CDR3 bases are TGTGCCAGCAGCCATAAGGGGAACACTGAAGCTTTCTTT. This encodes CASSHKGNTEAFF. The J gene is TRBJ1-1, the V gene TRBV14; D is uncertain. Germline CDR1 reads SGHDN; CDR2 reads FVKESK. This CDR3 is 13 amino acids long. V lost 3 bases, J lost 1 base, and 6 bases lay in between.

Of note for this clonotype: The conserved phenylalanine or tryptophan is not found at the CDR3 terminus, so this likely reflects a read error. The chain carries TRBV24-1 and TRBJ2-7, with D hard to call. Deletions cut 5 bases from V and 7 bases from J, with 14 bases between. This CDR3 comprises 13 residues. Germline CDR1 is KGHDR and CDR2 is SFDVKD. Written as DNA, the CDR3 is TGTGCCACCAGTGGCCGGGCCGCTGGAGAGCAGTACCTC. Protein product: CATSGRAAGEQYL.

This clonotype was observed many times. Mismatch with germline at one junction end may stem from a read error. The genes are TRBV7-6 and TRBJ1-2, with D possibly matching TRBD1 (5 bases). The germline V gene encodes CDR1 SGHVS and CDR2 FNYEAQ. The CDR3 spans 11 residues. CDR3: CASSSGTALSF. The CDR3 DNA reads TGTGCCAGCAGCTCCGGGACGGCCTTATCCTTC.

This clonotype occurred many times. This chain connects TRBV12-3 or TRBV12-4 to TRBJ1-5; the D is unclear. V was shortened by 3 bases and J by 4 bases, with 10 bases between the two germline ends. The CDR3 contains 14 residues. CDR3 DNA: TGTGCCAGCAGTTTGACGGATACGAATCAGCCCCAGCATTTT. This translates into CASSLTDTNQPQHF.

The chain has TRBV20-1 and TRBJ2-3; tentatively, D is TRBD2 (6 bases). The ends were cut back, 3 bases at V and 0 bases at J, with 10 bases in the middle. Germline loops: CDR1 DFQATT, CDR2 SNEGSKA (reference sequence). This CDR3 is 14 amino acids long. The CDR3 reads CSASVADSTDTQYF. The DNA for the CDR3 is TGCAGTGCTAGCGTAGCGGATAGCACAGATACGCAGTATTTT.

The V gene is TRBV30, the J gene TRBJ1-2, with D possibly TRBD1 on 5 matching bases. The CDR3 spans 15 residues. Trimming left V 2 bases short and J 4 bases short, with 17 bases between. Germline lookup yields CDR1 GTSNPN and CDR2 SVGIG (reference sequence). The CDR3 DNA is TGTGCCTGGAGTCCCCTTTCAGGGTCGATCTATGGCTACACCTTC. Translating it yields CAWSPLSGSIYGYTF.

This clonotype appeared once. CDR3 sequence (DNA): TGTGCCATCAGTGAGTCGGTAAGGGGGGACTATGGCTACACCTTC. It is translated as CAISESVRGDYGYTF. J is TRBJ1-2 and V is TRBV10-3, with D possibly TRBD1 on 6 matching bases. Germline-derived CDR1 and CDR2 are ENHRY and SYGVKD. The V end was cut by 0 bases, the J end by 3 bases, with 11 bases between. The length of the CDR3 is 15 residues.

This clonotype was observed many times. This sequence joins TRBV12-3 or TRBV12-4 and TRBJ2-3, with D possibly being TRBD1 (5 bases). V dropped 5 bases and J dropped 6 bases, with 15 bases sitting between them. The CDR3 sequence is 14 residues long. CDR3 sequence reads: CASSISRVRDTQYF. CDR3 in DNA: TGTGCCAGCAGTATCAGCAGGGTTCGGGATACGCAGTATTTT.

The sample holds many counts of this clonotype. The chain is built from TRBV25-1 and TRBJ1-1; D unclear. Germline V gives CDR1 MGHDK, CDR2 SYGVNS. The CDR3 extends over 13 amino acids. Trimming removed 8 bases from V and 2 bases from J, with 12 bases in between. The CDR3 region is CASRATGNTEAFF. CDR3 nucleotide sequence: TGTGCCAGCCGTGCTACGGGCAACACTGAAGCTTTCTTT.

The chain employs TRBV6-1 and TRBJ2-4; D ambiguous. This CDR3 is built from 11 residues. Trimming left V 6 bases short and J 4 bases short, with 4 bases between. CDR1 is MNHNS, CDR2 SASEGT, per germline. CDR3 bases: TGTGCCAGCAGAAGAAAAAACATTCAGTACTTC. Amino acids: CASRRKNIQYF.

This chain links TRBV19 with TRBJ1-6; D not certain. This CDR3 has 14 amino acids. Germline V gene data show CDR1 as LNHDA and CDR2 as SQIVND (reference sequence). V lost 4 bases to trimming and J lost 5 bases, with 9 bases between them. For the CDR3, the DNA is TGTGCCAGTAGTACTTACACTAATAATTCACCCCTCCACTTT. Its protein product is CASSTYTNNSPLHF. Looking up the rest from reference TRBV19 and TRBJ1-6 gives the full variable domain: DGGITQSPKYLFRKEGQNVTLSCEQNLNHDAMYWYRQDPGQGLRLIYYSQIVNDFQKGDIAEGYSVSREKKESFPLTVTSAQKNPTAFYLCASSTYTNNSPLHFGNGTRLTVT.

CDR3 nucleotides: TGTGCCAGCAGCTCGAGACAGGGGGGGAACACAGATACGCAGTATTTT. Translated: CASSSRQGGNTDTQYF. The gene calls are TRBV7-3 and TRBJ2-3; 9 bases match TRBD1. The CDR3 is 16 residues long. Trimming at V came to 4 bases and at J to 2 bases, leaving 7 bases not matched to a gene. CDR1 and CDR2 from the germline V gene are SGHTA and FQGTGA. The full variable domain, completed using reference TRBV7-3 and TRBJ2-3, is GAGVSQTPSNKVTEKGKYVELRCDPISGHTALYWYRQSLGQGPEFLIYFQGTGAADDSGLPNDRFFAVRPEGSVSTLKIQRTERGDSAVYLCASSSRQGGNTDTQYFGPGTRLTVL.

The chain is built from TRBV19 and TRBJ2-5, with TRBD1 identical over 8 bases. The CDR3 contains 14 residues. Trimming removed 6 bases from V and 4 bases from J; junction bases left unmatched: 7. Germline assignment: CDR1 LNHDA and CDR2 SQIVND (reference sequence). The CDR3: CASSAGTGGETQYF. The CDR3 coding sequence is TGTGCCAGTAGCGCCGGGACAGGAGGAGAGACCCAGTACTTC.

A remark on this clonotype: At one boundary the junction diverges from the germline segment, which might be a read error. The J gene is TRBJ1-5, the V gene TRBV7-9; TRBD1 matches at 8 bases. Germline V lookup: CDR1 SEHNR, CDR2 FQNEAQ (reference sequence). The CDR3 totals 15 residues. The CDR3, as DNA: TGTGCCGGCAGCTACGGGACAGGCTTCGATCAGCCCCAGCATTTT. Translated: CAGSYGTGFDQPQHF.

This rearrangement joins TRBV29-1 to TRBJ2-7; 10 bases fit TRBD1. The trim removed 6 bases at V and 5 bases at J, leaving 4 bases unmatched. The CDR3 is 12 residues long. Germline V gene data show CDR1 as SQVTM and CDR2 as ANQGSEA. CDR3 DNA: TGCAGCGTCCGACAGGGGGCCCACGAGCAGTACTTC. Translation: CSVRQGAHEQYF.

The chain has TRBV4-1 and TRBJ2-5; weak D call: TRBD2 (5 bases). This CDR3 is 14 amino acids long. CDR1 is MGHRA and CDR2 is YSYEKL in the germline V gene. V was pared by 5 bases and J by 3 bases, with 13 bases between. The CDR3 nucleotides read TGCGCCAGCAGCAACGGGATGTTTGAAGAGACCCAGTACTTC. Translating gives CASSNGMFEETQYF.